Listed below are T cell receptor beta chains from one sample, sequenced in a study of T cell responses to AZD1222 COVID-19 vaccine. Clones were sequenced by immunoSEQ multiplex PCR, and TCRdb holds only the in-frame ones, with some missing. The sample shows 120,000 or so clones, around 88% of them seen only once. This sample comprised peripheral blood, obtained 28 days after the second AZD1222 dose. The receptors derive from an adult who received the AZD1222 COVID-19 vaccine. CDR3s include the opening cysteine and the closing phenylalanine or tryptophan. The order of the fields is clone size, D gene, V gene, J gene, CDR3 DNA, CDR3 protein. The D gene is left open where the match is weak. Clone sizes are given selectively: once, few, many, or a class where the clone is expanded.

>few|.|TRBV12-5|TRBJ1-1
TGTGCTAGTGGTTTACGGGAGGGGCTTGAAGCTTTCTTT
CASGLREGLEAFF
>once|.|TRBV12-3/TRBV12-4|TRBJ1-2
TGTGCCAACACCCGGGGTTCGGGCTACACCTTC
CANTRGSGYTF
>.|.|TRBV6-5|TRBJ2-1
TGTGCCAGCACCAGAGGGGTCTTAAGGAGCGATGAGCAGTTCTTC
CASTRGVLRSDEQFF
>.|TRBD2|TRBV7-9|TRBJ2-1
TGTGCCAGCAGCTTAGAGCTACTAGCGGGCCCCCGGGATGAGCAGTTCTTC
CASSLELLAGPRDEQFF
>.|.|TRBV11-2|TRBJ2-5
TGTGCCAGCAGCCCCTCTCGGCAGTTAGAGACCCAGTACTTC
CASSPSRQLETQYF
>.|.|TRBV7-9|TRBJ2-1
TGTGCCAGCACCCTATTTGCTGAGAATGAGCAGTTCTTC
CASTLFAENEQFF
>.|.|TRBV4-2|TRBJ2-2
TGTGCCAGCAGCCAAGATCAAGGGGAGGATTGGTTAACCTGGGAGCTGTTTTTT
CASSQDQGEDWLTWELFF
>.|TRBD1|TRBV19|TRBJ1-2
TGTGCCAGTAGTCCTTGGACAGGGACTAACTATGGCTACACCTTC
CASSPWTGTNYGYTF
>few|.|TRBV19|TRBJ1-1
TGTGCCAGTAGTCCCGAGAGAGGGATCACTGAAGCTTTCTTT
CASSPERGITEAFF
>.|TRBD1|TRBV7-8|TRBJ2-7
TGTGCCAGCAGCTCGGGACAGACCTACGAGCAGTACTTC
CASSSGQTYEQYF
>.|.|TRBV28|TRBJ1-6
TGTGCCAGCAGTTTGTTGTCGAATTCACCCCTCCACTTT
CASSLLSNSPLHF
>once|TRBD2|TRBV11-3|TRBJ2-2
TGTGCCAGCAGCAATCAAGCGGGAGAAGGCACCGGGGAGCTGTTTTTT
CASSNQAGEGTGELFF
>.|.|TRBV4-2|TRBJ2-6
TGTGCCAGCAGCCGAGACTCTGGGGCCAACGTCCTGACTTTC
CASSRDSGANVLTF
>.|.|TRBV28|TRBJ1-2
TGTGCCAGCAGTTTCCGGTGGGCAGGAGGTTTCTATGGCTACACCTTC
CASSFRWAGGFYGYTF
>.|.|TRBV9|TRBJ2-3
TGTGCCAGCAGCCTAGAGGCGAACCCTAGCACAGATACGCAGTATTTT
CASSLEANPSTDTQYF
>.|.|TRBV18|TRBJ2-7
TGTGCCAGCTCAAGCTCCTACGAGCAGTACTTC
CASSSSYEQYF
>.|TRBD1|TRBV2|TRBJ2-3
TGTGCCAGCAGGCAACAGGGGGCCGCTGGAGATACGCAGTATTTT
CASRQQGAAGDTQYF
>.|.|TRBV10-3|TRBJ1-1
TGTGCCATCAGGAGGACGGTGAACACTGAAGCTTTCTTT
CAIRRTVNTEAFF
>.|.|TRBV5-1|TRBJ2-1
TGCGCCAGCTCCCCGGGACCCTCAAAAAATGAGCAGTTCTTC
CASSPGPSKNEQFF
>.|TRBD1|TRBV2|TRBJ2-7
TGTGCCAGCAGTACCGGGACAGGGATCTCCTACGAGCAGTACTTC
CASSTGTGISYEQYF
>once|.|TRBV7-9|TRBJ1-5
TGTGCCAGCAGCCGGGGGAATTACGGAAGCAATCAGCCCCAGCATTTT
CASSRGNYGSNQPQHF
>.|.|TRBV4-1|TRBJ2-2
TGCGCCCCCCGCCGCCAAGGGGGGAATCTATGGCGTACGAACACCGGGGAGCTGTTTTTT
CAPRRQGGNLWRTNTGELFF
>.|.|TRBV11-3|TRBJ1-6
TGTGCCAGCAGCTTAGTACGTGGGGGGGGCTCATGGAATTCACCCCTCCACTTT
CASSLVRGGGSWNSPLHF
>once|TRBD2|TRBV7-9|TRBJ2-7
TGTGCCAGCAGCACCGACCTAGTAGCGGGGCGGCGCTCCTACGAGCAGTACTTC
CASSTDLVAGRRSYEQYF
>.|.|TRBV29-1|TRBJ1-1
TGCAGCGTCCGACATATACAGGCTATGAACACTGAAGCTTTCTTT
CSVRHIQAMNTEAFF
>.|TRBD1|TRBV2|TRBJ2-1
TGTGCCAGCCTGGGGACAGGCCGATGGTACAATGAGCAGTTCTTC
CASLGTGRWYNEQFF